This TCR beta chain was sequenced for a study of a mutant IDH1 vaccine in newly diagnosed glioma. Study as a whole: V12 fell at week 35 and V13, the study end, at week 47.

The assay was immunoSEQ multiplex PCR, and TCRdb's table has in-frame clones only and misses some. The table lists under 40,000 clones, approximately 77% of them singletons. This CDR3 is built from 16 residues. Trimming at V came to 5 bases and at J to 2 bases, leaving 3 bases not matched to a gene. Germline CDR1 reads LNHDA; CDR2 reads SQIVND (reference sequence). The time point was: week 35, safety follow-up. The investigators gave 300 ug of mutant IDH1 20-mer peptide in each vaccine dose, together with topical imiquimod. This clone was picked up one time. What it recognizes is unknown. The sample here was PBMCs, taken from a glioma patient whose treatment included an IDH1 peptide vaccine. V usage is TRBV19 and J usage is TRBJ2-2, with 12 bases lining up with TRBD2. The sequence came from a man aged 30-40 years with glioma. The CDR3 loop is CASSLGLAGNTGELFF. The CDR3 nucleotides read TGTGCCAGTAGTCTGGGACTAGCGGGTAACACCGGGGAGCTGTTTTTT.